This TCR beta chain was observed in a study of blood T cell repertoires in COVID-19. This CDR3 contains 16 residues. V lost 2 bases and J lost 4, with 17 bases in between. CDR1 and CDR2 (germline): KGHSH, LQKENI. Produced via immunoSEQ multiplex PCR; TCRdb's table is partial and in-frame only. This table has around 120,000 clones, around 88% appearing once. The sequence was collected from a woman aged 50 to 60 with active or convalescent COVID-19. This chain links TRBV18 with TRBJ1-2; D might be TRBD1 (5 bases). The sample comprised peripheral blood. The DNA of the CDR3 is TGTGCCAGCTCACCATCAATCCAGGGAACCCCCTATGGCTACACCTTC. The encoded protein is CASSPSIQGTPYGYTF.